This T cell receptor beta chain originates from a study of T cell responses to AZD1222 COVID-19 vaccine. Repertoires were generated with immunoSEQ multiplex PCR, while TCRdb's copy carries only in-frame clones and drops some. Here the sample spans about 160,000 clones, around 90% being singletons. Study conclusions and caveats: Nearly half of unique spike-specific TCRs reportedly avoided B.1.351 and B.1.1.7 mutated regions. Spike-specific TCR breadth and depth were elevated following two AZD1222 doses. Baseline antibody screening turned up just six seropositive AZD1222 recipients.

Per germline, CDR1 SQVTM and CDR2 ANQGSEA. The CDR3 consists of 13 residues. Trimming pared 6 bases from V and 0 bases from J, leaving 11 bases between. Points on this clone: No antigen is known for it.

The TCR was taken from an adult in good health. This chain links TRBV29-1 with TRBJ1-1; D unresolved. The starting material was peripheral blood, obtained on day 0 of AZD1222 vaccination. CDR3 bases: TGCAGCGTCAGCAGAGACTTGAACACTGAAGCTTTCTTT. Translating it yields CSVSRDLNTEAFF.